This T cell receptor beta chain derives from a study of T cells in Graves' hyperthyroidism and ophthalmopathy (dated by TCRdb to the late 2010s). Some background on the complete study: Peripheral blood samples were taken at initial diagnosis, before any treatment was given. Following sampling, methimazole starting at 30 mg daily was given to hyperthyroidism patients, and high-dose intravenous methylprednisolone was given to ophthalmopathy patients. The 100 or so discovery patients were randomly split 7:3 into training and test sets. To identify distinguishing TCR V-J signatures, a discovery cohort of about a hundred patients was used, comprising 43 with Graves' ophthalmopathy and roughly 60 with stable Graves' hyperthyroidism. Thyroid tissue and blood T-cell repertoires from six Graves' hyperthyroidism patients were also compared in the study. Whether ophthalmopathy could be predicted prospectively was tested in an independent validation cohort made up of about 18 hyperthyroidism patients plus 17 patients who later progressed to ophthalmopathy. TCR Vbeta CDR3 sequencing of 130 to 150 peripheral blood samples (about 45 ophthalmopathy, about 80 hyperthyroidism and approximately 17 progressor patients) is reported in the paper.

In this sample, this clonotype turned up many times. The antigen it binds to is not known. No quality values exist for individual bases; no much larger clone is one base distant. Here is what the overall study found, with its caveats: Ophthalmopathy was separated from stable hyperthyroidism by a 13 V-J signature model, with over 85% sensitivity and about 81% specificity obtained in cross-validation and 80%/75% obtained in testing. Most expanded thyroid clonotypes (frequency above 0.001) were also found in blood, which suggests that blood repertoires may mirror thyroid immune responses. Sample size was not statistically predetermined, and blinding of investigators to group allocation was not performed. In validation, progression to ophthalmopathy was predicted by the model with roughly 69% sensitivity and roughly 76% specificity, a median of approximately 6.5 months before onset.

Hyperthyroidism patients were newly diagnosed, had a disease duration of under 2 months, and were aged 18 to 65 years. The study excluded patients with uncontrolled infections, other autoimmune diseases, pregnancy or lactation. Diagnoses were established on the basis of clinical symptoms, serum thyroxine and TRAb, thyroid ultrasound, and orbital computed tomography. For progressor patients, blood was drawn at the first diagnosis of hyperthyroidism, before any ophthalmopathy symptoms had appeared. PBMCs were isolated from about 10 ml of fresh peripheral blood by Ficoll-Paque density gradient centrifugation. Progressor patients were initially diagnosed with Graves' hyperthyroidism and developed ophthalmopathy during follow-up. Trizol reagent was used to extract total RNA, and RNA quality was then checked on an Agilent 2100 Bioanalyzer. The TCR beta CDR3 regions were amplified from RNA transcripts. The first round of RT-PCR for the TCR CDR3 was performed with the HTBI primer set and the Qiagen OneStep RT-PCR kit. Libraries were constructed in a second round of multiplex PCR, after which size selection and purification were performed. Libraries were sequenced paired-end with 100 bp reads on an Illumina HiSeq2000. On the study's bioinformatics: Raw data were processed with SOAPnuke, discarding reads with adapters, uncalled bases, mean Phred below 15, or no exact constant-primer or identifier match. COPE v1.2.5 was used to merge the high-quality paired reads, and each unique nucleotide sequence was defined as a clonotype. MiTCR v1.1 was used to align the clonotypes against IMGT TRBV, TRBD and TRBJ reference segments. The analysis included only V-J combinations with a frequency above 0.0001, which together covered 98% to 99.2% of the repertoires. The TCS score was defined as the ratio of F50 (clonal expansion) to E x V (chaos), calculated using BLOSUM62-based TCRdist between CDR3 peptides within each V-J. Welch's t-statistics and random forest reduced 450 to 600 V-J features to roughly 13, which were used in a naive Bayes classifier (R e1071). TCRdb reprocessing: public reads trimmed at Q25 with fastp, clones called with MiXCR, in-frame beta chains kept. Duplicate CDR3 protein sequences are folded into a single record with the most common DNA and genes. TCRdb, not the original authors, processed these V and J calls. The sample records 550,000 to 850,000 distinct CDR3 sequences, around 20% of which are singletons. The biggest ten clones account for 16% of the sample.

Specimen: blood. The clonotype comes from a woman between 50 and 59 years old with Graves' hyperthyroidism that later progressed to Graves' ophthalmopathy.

At the DNA level, the sequence is TGTGCCAGCAGGAGAGGAGATGGCTACACCTTC. The encoded protein is CASRRGDGYTF. The sequence links TRBV3-1 to TRBJ1-2, with no confident D gene call. The CDR3, cysteine through phenylalanine, is 11 amino acids long. Of all the DNA, just the CDR3 is kept, 33 bases in frame from base 1. CDR1 and CDR2 are read off the germline V gene (reference sequence) as LGHDT and YNNKEL. Trimming takes 6 bases from V and 6 bases from J, and the germline ends sit 8 bases apart.